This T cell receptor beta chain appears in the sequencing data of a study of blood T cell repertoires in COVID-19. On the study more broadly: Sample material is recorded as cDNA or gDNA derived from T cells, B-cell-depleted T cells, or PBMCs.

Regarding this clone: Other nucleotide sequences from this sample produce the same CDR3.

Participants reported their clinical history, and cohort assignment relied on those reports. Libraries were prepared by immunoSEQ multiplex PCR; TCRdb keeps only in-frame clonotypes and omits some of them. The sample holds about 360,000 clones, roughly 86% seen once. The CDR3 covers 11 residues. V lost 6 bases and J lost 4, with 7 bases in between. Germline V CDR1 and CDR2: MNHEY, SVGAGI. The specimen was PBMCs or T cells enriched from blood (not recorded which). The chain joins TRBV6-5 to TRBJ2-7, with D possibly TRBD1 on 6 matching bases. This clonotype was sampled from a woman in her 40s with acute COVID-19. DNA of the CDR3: TGTGCCAGCAGACAGGGATACGAGCAGTACTTC. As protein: CASRQGYEQYF.